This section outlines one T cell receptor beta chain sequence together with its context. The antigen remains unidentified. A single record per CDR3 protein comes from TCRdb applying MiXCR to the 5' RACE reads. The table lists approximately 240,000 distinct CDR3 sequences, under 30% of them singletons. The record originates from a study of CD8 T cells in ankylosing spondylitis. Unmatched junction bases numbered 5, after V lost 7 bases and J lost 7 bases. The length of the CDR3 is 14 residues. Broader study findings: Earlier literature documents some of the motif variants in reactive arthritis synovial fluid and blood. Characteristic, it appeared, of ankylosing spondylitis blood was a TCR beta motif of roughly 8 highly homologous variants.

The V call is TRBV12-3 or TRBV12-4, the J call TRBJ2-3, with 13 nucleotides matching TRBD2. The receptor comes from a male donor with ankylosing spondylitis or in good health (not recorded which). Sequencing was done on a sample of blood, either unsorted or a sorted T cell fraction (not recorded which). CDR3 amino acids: CASTLGLAGNTQYF. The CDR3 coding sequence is TGTGCCAGCACCCTGGGACTAGCGGGGAATACGCAGTATTTT.